This TCR beta chain was captured in a study of cytomegalovirus exposure and HLA in healthy donors. General study findings and limits: Through in vitro validation, three CMV-associated chains were shown to be specific for CMV antigens. CMV serostatus was the sole immune exposure data available. Researchers counted about 150 TCR beta chains as cytomegalovirus-associated. In an earlier analysis, in several hundred donors, most V segments appeared productive either ~87% or ~30% of the time.

As concerns this clone: The antigen remains unidentified.

This CDR3 spans 16 amino acids. The germline gives CDR1 SGHRS, CDR2 YFSETQ. Trimming removed 1 base from V and 0 bases from J, with 14 bases in between. This PCR relied on a set of 60 Vbeta primers and 13 Jbeta primers. Method: immunoSEQ multiplex PCR; TCRdb's copy keeps in-frame clones and lacks some. Found here are some 130,000 clones, approximately 81% of them singletons; the top ten hold about 0.7%. Sequenced sample: PBMCs. The rearrangement links TRBV5-1 to TRBJ2-7; D unresolved. This clonotype was obtained from a man aged 18 to 29 in good health and CMV-seronegative. The CDR3 spells CASSLFGLRSSYEQYF. The CDR3 DNA is TGCGCCAGCAGCTTGTTCGGCCTGAGGAGCTCCTACGAGCAGTACTTC.